The subject of this entry is one TCR beta chain. CDR3 size: 13 residues. Trimming removed 7 bases at V and 0 bases at J, with 7 bases between. Germline CDR1 MNHEY, CDR2 SVGAGI. This sample is drawn from a study of blood T cell repertoires in COVID-19. Study information: Samples representing acute and convalescent COVID-19 were sourced from the United States, Italy and Spain. PBMCs, B-cell-depleted T cells, or T cells provided the cDNA or gDNA that made up the material.

Per the original data handling: Reference gene primer amplification gave nucleated cell count estimates. The method was immunoSEQ multiplex PCR; TCRdb's version includes in-frame clones alone and lacks a portion of them. From that table come the V and J calls and clone size; the DNA was used to work out D and trimming. The sample has over 150,000 clones, roughly 84% seen once. V usage is TRBV6-5 and J usage is TRBJ2-1, with no clear D. The sequence derives from a man younger than 35 with active or convalescent COVID-19. The sequenced sample consisted of peripheral blood. CDR3 amino acids: CASTPSSYNEQFF. For the CDR3, the DNA is TGTGCCAGCACCCCGAGCTCCTACAATGAGCAGTTCTTC.